This T cell receptor beta chain was captured in a study of a mutant IDH1 vaccine in newly diagnosed glioma. On the study more broadly: Investigators started vaccination 4-6 weeks after radiotherapy alone, or with temozolomide cycles.

This sample's time point: week 35, safety follow-up. Every vaccine dose comprised 300 ug of mutant IDH1 20-mer peptide plus topical imiquimod. Sequenced by immunoSEQ multiplex PCR; TCRdb stores in-frame clones only, minus some. The profile shows tens of thousands of clones, less than 90% of them singletons. As to this clone: No antigen is known for it.

Germline CDR1 and CDR2: SGHRS and YFSETQ. The V and J ends lost 2 bases and 5 bases respectively, with 16 bases between them. This CDR3 contains 15 residues. Here the sequenced sample was PBMCs, taken from a glioma patient whose treatment included an IDH1 peptide vaccine. The TCR originated in a man aged 25-45 years with glioma. The genes are TRBV5-1 and TRBJ1-2; D is perhaps TRBD1 (6 bases). The CDR3 sequence: CASSLAGGREYGYTF. Written as DNA, the CDR3 is TGCGCCAGCAGCTTAGCCGGGGGCCGGGAATATGGCTACACCTTC.